The rows below give T cell receptor beta chains drawn from one sample of a study of T cell responses to AZD1222 COVID-19 vaccine. This table comes from immunoSEQ multiplex PCR, and its TCRdb copy is limited to in-frame clones, with some not included. The sample shows roughly 85,000 clones, 85% to 90% of them seen only once. Source: peripheral blood, taken on day 0 of AZD1222 vaccination. These TCRs come from an adult in good health. Each CDR3 is given with its conserved first and last residue. The D gene is left open where the match is weak. Only part of the rows carry a size: once, few, many, or a class if the clone is expanded.

CASSVGPGGDTQYF | TGTGCCAGCAGCGTTGGACCTGGGGGAGATACGCAGTATTTT | . | TRBJ2-3 | TRBV7-9 | .
CASSYRPGNQPQHF | TGTGCCAGCAGTTACAGACCTGGAAATCAGCCCCAGCATTTT | once | TRBJ1-5 | TRBV6-5 | .
CASSSDRGLNYGYTF | TGTGCCAGCAGCTCAGACAGGGGGCTTAACTATGGCTACACCTTC | . | TRBJ1-2 | TRBV7-2 | TRBD1
CASKREGPTDTQYF | TGCGCCAGCAAACGGGAGGGCCCAACAGATACGCAGTATTTT | . | TRBJ2-3 | TRBV5-1 | TRBD2
CASSQGGFRDRDSPLHF | TGTGCCAGCAGCCAAGGTGGTTTCAGGGATCGGGATTCACCCCTCCACTTT | . | TRBJ1-6 | TRBV3-1/TRBV3-2 | .
CASSSGTGTDTQYF | TGTGCCAGCAGTTCCGGGACAGGGACAGATACGCAGTATTTT | . | TRBJ2-3 | TRBV7-2 | TRBD1
CASSPWVSYEQYF | TGTGCCAGCAGCCCCTGGGTCTCCTACGAGCAGTACTTC | . | TRBJ2-7 | TRBV14 | .
CASSQSLGEAFF | TGTGCCAGCAGCCAATCGCTTGGGGAAGCTTTCTTT | . | TRBJ1-1 | TRBV7-9 | .
CASSRIRTGTSGTYEQYF | TGTGCCAGCAGCCGTATCCGGACCGGGACTAGCGGAACCTACGAGCAGTACTTC | . | TRBJ2-7 | TRBV7-9 | TRBD2
CASSPDSINQPQHF | TGCGCCAGCAGCCCCGACAGCATCAATCAGCCCCAGCATTTT | . | TRBJ1-5 | TRBV5-1 | .
CASSWAGAQPQHF | TGTGCCAGCAGTTGGGCAGGGGCTCAGCCCCAGCATTTT | few | TRBJ1-5 | TRBV28 | .
CASSEGLGYYNEQFF | TGTGCCAGCAGCGAGGGACTAGGGTATTACAATGAGCAGTTCTTC | . | TRBJ2-1 | TRBV7-3 | TRBD2
CSVEPGRNYGYTF | TGCAGCGTTGAGCCGGGACGGAACTATGGCTACACCTTC | . | TRBJ1-2 | TRBV29-1 | .
CASSLRTDSTGELFF | TGTGCCAGCAGCTTAAGGACTGACTCCACCGGGGAGCTGTTTTTT | once | TRBJ2-2 | TRBV7-8 | .
CASSSGQGYEQYF | TGTGCCAGTAGTAGCGGACAGGGCTACGAGCAGTACTTC | . | TRBJ2-7 | TRBV19 | TRBD1
CASSVGLTSSYEQYF | TGTGCCAGCAGCGTAGGACTCACCAGCTCCTACGAGCAGTACTTC | . | TRBJ2-7 | TRBV9 | .
CASSAGQGADTQYF | TGCGCCAGCAGCGCGGGACAGGGCGCAGATACGCAGTATTTT | . | TRBJ2-3 | TRBV5-1 | TRBD1
CASSLQGTDTQYF | TGTGCCAGCAGCCTCCAGGGCACAGATACGCAGTATTTT | . | TRBJ2-3 | TRBV14 | .
CSVANRLFGSEAFF | TGCAGCGTCGCCAATCGACTGTTTGGGTCTGAAGCTTTCTTT | . | TRBJ1-1 | TRBV29-1 | .
CASSPGSGPDTQYF | TGTGCCAGCAGCCCTGGGTCCGGCCCAGATACGCAGTATTTT | . | TRBJ2-3 | TRBV9 | .
CASSGGDRSYNEQFF | TGCGCCAGCAGTGGGGGGGATCGCTCCTACAATGAGCAGTTCTTC | . | TRBJ2-1 | TRBV5-1 | TRBD2
CASSRSLTGGSSQHF | TGTGCCAGCAGTAGGAGTTTGACAGGGGGGAGTTCCCAGCATTTT | few | TRBJ1-5 | TRBV27 | TRBD1
CATSDADATNEKLFF | TGTGCCACCAGTGACGCAGATGCAACTAATGAAAAACTGTTTTTT | . | TRBJ1-4 | TRBV24-1 | .
CASSIQGAQNYGYTF | TGTGCCAGTAGTATCCAGGGGGCGCAGAACTATGGCTACACCTTC | few | TRBJ1-2 | TRBV19 | TRBD1
CASSNRDREGEQYF | TGTGCCAGCAGCAACCGGGACAGGGAGGGCGAGCAGTACTTC | . | TRBJ2-7 | TRBV9 | TRBD1
CASSRDMTYGYTF | TGTGCCAGCAGTAGGGACATGACCTATGGCTACACCTTC | . | TRBJ1-2 | TRBV6-5 | .
CASPRDRGSMNTEAFF | TGTGCCAGCCCCCGAGATCGGGGAAGTATGAACACTGAAGCTTTCTTT | . | TRBJ1-1 | TRBV28 | .
CASSSGTSGQETQYF | TGTGCCAGCAGCTCCGGGACTAGCGGACAAGAGACCCAGTACTTC | . | TRBJ2-5 | TRBV11-3 | TRBD2
CASSSGDRETQYF | TGCGCCAGCAGCTCAGGGGATCGGGAGACCCAGTACTTC | . | TRBJ2-5 | TRBV5-1 | .
CASSLGRQTYQPQHF | TGTGCCAGCAGCTTGGGGCGACAGACTTATCAGCCCCAGCATTTT | . | TRBJ1-5 | TRBV7-9 | .
CASSYKGQLNNEQFF | TGTGCCAGCAGTTACAAAGGACAGTTAAACAATGAGCAGTTCTTC | . | TRBJ2-1 | TRBV6-2/TRBV6-3 | .
CASSVGTGELFF | TGTGCCAGCAGCGTGGGAACCGGGGAGCTGTTTTTT | . | TRBJ2-2 | TRBV7-3 | .
CASSLASEQFF | TGCGCCAGCAGCTTGGCCAGTGAGCAGTTCTTC | . | TRBJ2-1 | TRBV5-1 | .
CATSDRPNQPQHF | TGTGCCACTTCGGACAGGCCTAATCAGCCCCAGCATTTT | . | TRBJ1-5 | TRBV19 | TRBD1
CASREGREKLFF | TGCGCCAGCAGGGAGGGTCGGGAAAAACTGTTTTTT | . | TRBJ1-4 | TRBV10-2 | .
CASSEKGQDYGYTF | TGTGCCAGCAGCGAGAAGGGACAGGACTATGGCTACACCTTC | . | TRBJ1-2 | TRBV9 | TRBD1
CAIEKQGMGSPLHF | TGTGCCATCGAAAAACAGGGGATGGGTTCACCCCTCCACTTT | . | TRBJ1-6 | TRBV28 | TRBD1
CASSTASGEASPLHF | TGCGCCAGCAGCACCGCCTCGGGGGAGGCTTCACCCCTCCACTTT | . | TRBJ1-6 | TRBV5-1 | .
CASSIGGRNQPQHF | TGTGCCAGTAGTATAGGCGGGAGAAATCAGCCCCAGCATTTT | once | TRBJ1-5 | TRBV19 | .
CASSFRASSPETQYF | TGTGCCAGCAGCTTTCGGGCCTCATCCCCAGAGACCCAGTACTTC | . | TRBJ2-5 | TRBV5-4 | .
CASSSSTGAGNTIYF | TGCGCCAGCAGCTCTTCCACAGGGGCCGGAAACACCATATATTTT | few | TRBJ1-3 | TRBV5-1 | TRBD1
CASSPPGIWEQFF | TGTGCCAGCAGCCCCCCTGGCATCTGGGAGCAGTTCTTC | . | TRBJ2-1 | TRBV5-4 | .
CASSDTTVDTQYF | TGTGCCAGCAGTGACACGACCGTGGATACGCAGTATTTT | medium-sized | TRBJ2-3 | TRBV6-4 | .
CASSRGLQGTLTDTQYF | TGTGCCAGCAGCCGAGGGCTACAGGGCACCCTCACAGATACGCAGTATTTT | . | TRBJ2-3 | TRBV28 | .
CASRSTGQTLSGMYEQYF | TGTGCCAGCAGATCAACGGGACAGACCCTGAGCGGGATGTACGAGCAGTACTTC | . | TRBJ2-7 | TRBV3-1/TRBV3-2 | .
CASSFSGGGGNTIYF | TGTGCCAGCAGCTTCTCAGGGGGAGGTGGAAACACCATATATTTT | . | TRBJ1-3 | TRBV3-1/TRBV3-2 | TRBD1
CASTPANRNQPQHF | TGTGCCAGCACCCCCGCCAATCGGAATCAGCCCCAGCATTTT | . | TRBJ1-5 | TRBV6-2/TRBV6-3 | .